This T cell receptor (beta chain) comes out of a study of blood T cell repertoires in COVID-19. On the study more broadly: The United States, Italy and Spain provided the acute and convalescent COVID-19 samples.

CDR1 is SEHNR and CDR2 is FQNEAQ in the germline V gene (reference sequence). Trimming left V 2 bases short and J 3 bases short, with 10 bases between. This CDR3 has 14 amino acids. Profiling relied on immunoSEQ multiplex PCR, and the TCRdb table lists in-frame clones only, not all of them. The sample lists about 150,000 clones, almost 85% occurring once. This chain connects TRBV7-9 to TRBJ1-1; D is undetermined. Source material: peripheral blood. This TCR was recovered from a human donor with acute or convalescent COVID-19. The donor label of this sample is uncertain. Here the CDR3 reads CASSLPPGDTEAFF. CDR3 DNA sequence: TGTGCCAGCAGCTTACCTCCCGGGGACACTGAAGCTTTCTTT. Filled out from reference TRBV7-9 and TRBJ1-1, the complete variable domain reads DTGVSQNPRHKITKRGQNVTFRCDPISEHNRLYWYRQTLGQGPEFLTYFQNEAQLEKSRLLSDRFSAERPKGSFSTLEIQRTEQGDSAMYLCASSLPPGDTEAFFGQGTRLTVV.